These 28 T cell receptor beta chains came from one sample sequenced in a study of T-cell reconstitution after alpha-beta-depleted transplantation in children. Preparation of the TCRbeta library involved a method that used unique molecular identifiers. TCRdb used MiXCR to reprocess the PCR reads, holding one entry per CDR3 protein. The sample consists of 300,000 or so distinct CDR3 sequences, 9.9% of them appearing once. This specimen consisted of PBMCs from the stem cell graft donor, obtained from the stem cell graft. The source is a human donor who donated a stem cell graft to a child with SCID.

This clonotype has a handful of counts. The rearrangement joins TRBV5-1 to TRBJ1-3; the D is unclear. The CDR3 consists of 14 residues. Trimming took 0 bases from V and 4 from J, leaving 8 bases between them. CDR1 is SGHRS and CDR2 is YFSETQ in the germline V gene. CDR3 bases: TGCGCCAGCAGCTTGGGCGGGCCCGGAAACACCATATATTTT. It specifies CASSLGGPGNTIYF.

This clonotype was counted only a few times. The genes are TRBV10-2 and TRBJ2-2, with 10 bases matching TRBD2. The ends lost 10 bases at V and 3 bases at J; junction bases unmatched: 5. The CDR3 spans 14 residues. Germline CDR1 is WSHSY and CDR2 is SAAADI. The CDR3: CATFLAGDTGELFF. The CDR3 DNA follows: TGCGCCACCTTCCTAGCGGGGGACACCGGGGAGCTGTTTTTT.

This clonotype turned up a few times. The chain recombines TRBV4-1 with TRBJ2-5, with 15 positions matching TRBD2. The V segment lost 6 bases and the J segment 5 bases; nucleotides outside the gene matches: 7. The CDR3 covers 16 residues. The V gene's germline CDR1 is MGHRA and CDR2 YSYEKL. The DNA of the CDR3 is TGCGCCAGCAGTGGGACTAGCGGGGGGCTGGGGGAGACCCAGTACTTC. Translation: CASSGTSGGLGETQYF.

This clonotype appeared a few times. V usage is TRBV3-1 and J usage is TRBJ2-5; 11 bases agree with TRBD2. This CDR3 has 19 residues. The junction had 11 bases not matched to a gene; V was cut back by 1 base and J by 1 base. The germline V gene has CDR1 LGHDT and CDR2 YNNKEL (reference sequence). The CDR3 nucleotides are TGTGCCAGCAGCCAAGGGGGTAGCGGGGGGGCTAGCTTCCAAGAGACCCAGTACTTC. This translates into CASSQGGSGGASFQETQYF.

This rearrangement joins TRBV5-1 to TRBJ2-1; tentative D call: TRBD2 (6 bases). Per the germline V gene, CDR1 is SGHRS and CDR2 is YFSETQ. The CDR3 covers 15 residues. V was clipped by 6 bases and J by 0 bases, with 13 bases between them. The CDR3 region is CASTIQAGSYNEQFF. CDR3 sequence (DNA): TGCGCCAGCACTATCCAAGCGGGCTCCTACAATGAGCAGTTCTTC.

This clonotype was counted only a few times. This chain connects TRBV4-1 to TRBJ2-7, with 7 bases aligning to TRBD1. V was clipped by 10 bases and J by 1 base; unmatched bases: 4. Germline CDR1 and CDR2: MGHRA and YSYEKL. CDR3 size: 12 residues. CDR3 protein: CATGTVSYEQYF. DNA for the CDR3: TGCGCCACGGGGACAGTTTCCTACGAGCAGTACTTC.

The chain employs TRBV20-1 and TRBJ2-4; D uncertain. Germline V lookup: CDR1 DFQATT, CDR2 SNEGSKA (reference sequence). Trimming removed 1 base from V and 0 bases from J, with 10 bases in between. The CDR3 is 15 amino acids. CDR3 bases: TGCAGTGCTAGAGTAGACCTCCTAGCCAAAAACATTCAGTACTTC. This translates into CSARVDLLAKNIQYF.

This sequence joins TRBV20-1 and TRBJ2-3; 7 nucleotides match TRBD1. The CDR3 has 17 amino acids. Germline CDR1 reads DFQATT; CDR2 reads SNEGSKA (reference sequence). The DNA of the CDR3 is TGCAGCACCAAGGGTACGACAGGGTTGAGGAGCACAGATACGCAGTATTTT. This translates into CSTKGTTGLRSTDTQYF.

This clonotype turned up a few times. J is TRBJ2-2 and V is TRBV5-5, with 8 bases lining up with TRBD1. Germline CDR1 is SGHKS and CDR2 is YYEKEE (reference sequence). The length of the CDR3 is 15 residues. The junction had 2 bases not matched to a gene; V was cut back by 1 base and J by 3 bases. The CDR3 region is CASSLPTGDTGELFF. CDR3 nucleotide sequence: TGTGCCAGCAGCTTGCCGACAGGGGACACCGGGGAGCTGTTTTTT.

This clonotype occurred many times. The chain uses TRBV7-9 and TRBJ2-7; 8 nucleotides align to TRBD2. V shed 5 bases and J 5 bases; nucleotides not matched to a gene: 8. This CDR3 region has 14 residues. Germline values: CDR1 SEHNR, CDR2 FQNEAQ (reference sequence). For the CDR3, the DNA is TGTGCCAGCAGCCTCCTATCCGGGAGGGACGAGCAGTACTTC. It is translated as CASSLLSGRDEQYF.

In this sample, this clonotype turned up many times. The chain couples TRBV15 to TRBJ1-6; the D is unclear. V gave up 0 bases and J gave up 0 bases, with 3 bases separating them. Germline V gene sequence: CDR1 LNHNV, CDR2 YYDKDF (reference sequence). The CDR3 length is 15 residues. The CDR3 protein is CATSRDSSYNSPLHF. In DNA, the CDR3 is TGTGCCACCAGCAGAGATAGCTCCTATAATTCACCCCTCCACTTT.

The chain uses TRBV3-1 and TRBJ1-5; unclear D gene. The germline V gene has CDR1 LGHDT and CDR2 YNNKEL (reference sequence). The CDR3 length is 15 residues. The V and J ends lost 3 bases and 0 bases respectively, with 9 bases between them. The CDR3 here is CASSHGSYSNQPQHF. The CDR3 nucleotides read TGTGCCAGCAGCCATGGAAGTTATAGCAATCAGCCCCAGCATTTT.

This clonotype was found a few times. This chain connects TRBV6-6 to TRBJ1-5, with a weak D call TRBD1 (5 bases). Germline values: CDR1 MNHNY, CDR2 SVGAGI (reference sequence). This CDR3 has 13 amino acids. Trimming left V 7 bases short and J 7 bases short, with 14 bases between. The CDR3 loop reads CASIGGSKQPQHF. The DNA of the CDR3 is TGTGCCAGCATTGGGGGAAGTAAGCAGCCCCAGCATTTT.

The chain employs TRBV27 and TRBJ2-3; D may correspond to TRBD1 or TRBD2 (5 bases each). CDR3 size: 15 residues. CDR1 MNHEY and CDR2 SMNVEV come from the germline V gene (reference sequence). V shed 5 bases and J shed 4 bases, with 16 bases lying between them. CDR3 protein: CASSARGLRPDTQYF. CDR3 coding DNA: TGTGCCAGCAGTGCCCGGGGCCTCCGTCCAGATACGCAGTATTTT.

V is TRBV7-9 and J is TRBJ1-2; D unclear. With 0 bases removed from V and 4 bases from J, the gap between germline ends came to 12 bases. This CDR3 region has 15 residues. From germline, CDR1 is SEHNR and CDR2 FQNEAQ (reference sequence). The CDR3 DNA is TGTGCCAGCAGCTTAGCAGTTGGCGGTGGCTATGGCTACACCTTC. Protein product: CASSLAVGGGYGYTF.

This clonotype has only a few counts. The chain employs TRBV4-2 and TRBJ1-6; no clear D gene. V lost 4 bases, J lost 10 bases, and 14 bases lay in between. Germline loops: CDR1 LGHNA, CDR2 YNFKEQ. The CDR3 covers 14 residues. CDR3 loop: CASSLPARDSPLHF. The CDR3 nucleotides are TGTGCCAGCAGCCTCCCAGCCAGAGACTCACCCCTCCACTTT.

V and J are TRBV20-1 and TRBJ1-2; the match to TRBD1 covers 7 bases. V was clipped by 3 bases and J by 4 bases; unmatched bases: 5. CDR3 length: 13 residues. CDR1 is DFQATT and CDR2 is SNEGSKA in the germline V gene (reference sequence). CDR3 sequence: CSASRGSVYGYTF. The CDR3 DNA reads TGCAGTGCTAGCAGGGGGTCCGTCTATGGCTACACCTTC.

This clonotype was counted at least ten times. CDR3 bases: TGTGCCAGCAGCCAAGTGGGGACAGGAACCTACGAGCAGTACTTC. Amino acids: CASSQVGTGTYEQYF. V gene TRBV11-2 combines with J gene TRBJ2-7, with 8 bases fitting TRBD1. V dropped 5 bases and J dropped 2; count of bases not matched to a gene: 8. Germline CDR1 and CDR2: SGHAT and FQNNGV. The CDR3 covers 15 residues.

On this clonotype: This clone may be a read error of a much larger clone one base away. The chain uses TRBV27 and TRBJ2-1; no firm D call. V lost 4 bases and J lost 6, with 10 bases in between. Per the germline V gene, CDR1 is MNHEY and CDR2 is SMNVEV (reference sequence). CDR3 size: 13 residues. The CDR3 spells CASSWNSCNEQFF. CDR3 DNA: TGTGCCAGCAGTTGGAACAGTTGCAATGAGCAGTTCTTC.

This clonotype was observed a few times. The gene calls are TRBV29-1 and TRBJ1-1, with a tentative D call TRBD1 (6 bases). Deletions cut 6 bases from V and 2 bases from J, with 10 bases between. The germline V gene has CDR1 SQVTM and CDR2 ANQGSEA. This CDR3 region has 12 residues. This CDR3 is CSVTGDNTEAFF. The CDR3 DNA sequence: TGCAGCGTGACAGGAGATAACACTGAAGCTTTCTTT.

This clonotype was recorded a few times. The V gene is TRBV27, the J gene TRBJ2-7; 8 bases fit TRBD1. Germline V lookup: CDR1 MNHEY, CDR2 SMNVEV (reference sequence). J lost 3 bases, V lost 1 base, and 5 bases had no gene match. This CDR3 spans 15 amino acids. The CDR3 sequence is CASSLLGTGRYEQYF. CDR3 nucleotide sequence: TGTGCCAGCAGTTTATTGGGGACAGGTCGCTACGAGCAGTACTTC.

This clonotype was observed many times. The chain joins TRBV7-3 to TRBJ2-5, with TRBD1 as a possible D gene (6 bases). This CDR3 has 13 residues. Looked up from germline, CDR1 is SGHTA and CDR2 is FQGTGA. Trimming stripped 3 bases from V and 7 bases from J, with 12 bases between. DNA for the CDR3: TGTGCCAGCAGCTTGAGGGAAGGGGGGACCCAGTACTTC. Translated, it gives CASSLREGGTQYF. The full variable domain, completed using reference TRBV7-3 and TRBJ2-5, is GAGVSQTPSNKVTEKGKYVELRCDPISGHTALYWYRQSLGQGPEFLIYFQGTGAADDSGLPNDRFFAVRPEGSVSTLKIQRTERGDSAVYLCASSLREGGTQYFGPGTRLLVL.

CDR3 in amino acids: CASSHRDDSPLHF. The CDR3 bases are TGTGCCAGCAGCCATCGGGACGATTCACCCCTCCACTTT. The V and J genes are TRBV3-1 and TRBJ1-6; D perhaps matches TRBD1 (5 bases). Trimming stripped 3 bases from V and 8 bases from J, with 8 bases between. Germline V CDR1 and CDR2: LGHDT, YNNKEL (reference sequence). This CDR3 has 13 residues.

This clonotype showed up many times. The chain combines TRBV3-1 with TRBJ1-2, with D possibly matching TRBD1 (6 bases). The CDR3 runs to 12 residues. V lost 3 bases, J lost 7 bases, and 9 bases lay in between. CDR1 LGHDT and CDR2 YNNKEL come from the germline V gene (reference sequence). The CDR3, as DNA: TGTGCCAGCAGCCAGACAGGTCGTGGCTACACCTTC. Its protein is CASSQTGRGYTF.

V usage is TRBV28 and J usage is TRBJ2-3; 9 bases line up with TRBD1. Germline CDR1 is MDHEN and CDR2 is SYDVKM. The CDR3 sequence is 16 residues long. V was pared by 0 bases and J by 1 base, with 2 bases of the junction left unmatched. The CDR3 DNA reads as TGTGCCAGCAGTTTATGGGGGACAGGGCGCACAGATACGCAGTATTTT. It yields the protein CASSLWGTGRTDTQYF.

The sample holds a few counts of this clonotype. The V call is TRBV5-1, the J call TRBJ2-5, with D maybe TRBD1 (6 bases). The CDR3 spans 14 residues. Germline CDR1 reads SGHRS; CDR2 reads YFSETQ. V dropped 2 bases and J dropped 3 bases, with 11 bases sitting between them. DNA for the CDR3: TGCGCCAGCAGCTTCGGACAGAACGAAGAGACCCAGTACTTC. It translates to CASSFGQNEETQYF.

This chain joins TRBV4-2 and TRBJ2-7; D possibly corresponds to TRBD1 (6 bases). V lost 0 bases, J lost 2 bases, and 8 bases lay in between. The CDR3 loop spans 14 amino acids. Germline values: CDR1 LGHNA, CDR2 YNFKEQ. The CDR3 is CASSQEGTTYEQYF. In DNA form, the CDR3 reads TGTGCCAGCAGCCAAGAGGGGACAACCTACGAGCAGTACTTC.

The chain joins TRBV20-1 to TRBJ1-1, with TRBD1 as a possible D gene (6 bases). The CDR3 has 12 amino acids. Germline V gene sequence: CDR1 DFQATT, CDR2 SNEGSKA (reference sequence). V lost 2 bases and J 6 bases, leaving 10 bases between the germline ends. CDR3 bases: TGCAGTGCTAGAACAGGGTTTCCTGAAGCTTTCTTT. This sequence encodes CSARTGFPEAFF.